This T cell receptor (beta chain) is drawn from a study of blood T cell repertoires in COVID-19 (dated by TCRdb to 2018 to 2020). Turning to the overall study: The collaborator samples originated in the United States, Italy and Spain and spanned the acute and convalescent phases of COVID-19. The prospective study material was composed of cDNA or gDNA derived from T cells, B-cell-depleted T cells, or PBMCs. Deeply sampled blood TCRbeta repertoires from subjects exposed to, actively infected with, or recovered from COVID-19 were included in the dataset. The repertoires were released in a freely available public database intended as a resource for research on the immune response to SARS-CoV-2. The samples were drawn from two sources: the first 160 participants of the ongoing ImmuneRACE study, and approximately 1,300 subjects contributed by 6 global collaborators. Sample metadata almost always included a de-identified subject ID, COVID-19 status, age in years and sex. Where available, HLA class I and class II types were obtained from metadata supplied by the sample provider rather than from assay-based typing. The research as a whole found: The quantity of clinical and demographic metadata differed by source and by participant and was supplied without curation.

Notes on this clone: The target of this receptor is not known. No qualities accompany the bases; no much larger clone lies one base away.

Including the terminal cysteine and phenylalanine, the CDR3 comprises 15 residues. The DNA shown is the 45-base CDR3, in frame from base 1. The V end loses 3 bases and the J end loses 5 bases, and a stretch of 16 bases separates them. The germline V gene provides CDR1 ENHRY and CDR2 SYGVKD. TCRbeta CDR3 regions were amplified from genomic DNA using the immunoSEQ Assay, a bias-controlled multiplex PCR. In the source study's methods: The number of nucleated cells in each sample was estimated by amplification of reference gene primers within the assay. To quantify the absolute abundance of each unique TCRbeta CDR3 rearrangement, sequence reads were collapsed and filtered. For each sample, productive Simpson clonality was calculated as the square root of Simpson's diversity index over productive rearrangements. TCRdb obtained this table from immuneACCESS and retained in-frame rearrangements with V and J assigned. These tables miss some clones; where compared with another copy, unresolved V genes account for less than half of the shortfall, and the remainder is unexplained. That table is the source of V, J and clone size, and D and trimming were worked out from the DNA. A total of about 370,000 clones appear in this sample, approximately 89% of them only once. The ten top clones hold 0.8% to 0.9% of the sample.

Participants in the prospective study were aged about 18 to 89 years, lived in approximately 26 United States geographic areas, and enrolled through a virtual design. To assign participants to cohorts, the prospective study relied on clinical history that participants themselves reported in a screening survey and a study questionnaire. Exposed participants were defined as having been in contact with someone with a PCR-confirmed or clinician-diagnosed COVID-19 case within 2 weeks of study entry. In the prospective study, whole blood, serum and a nasopharyngeal or oropharyngeal swab were collected from each participant by mobile phlebotomists. Additional blood draws and questionnaires over an approximately 2-month period could optionally be provided by prospective study participants. Before DNA extraction, blood samples from the prospective study were shipped at room temperature or frozen.

The sequencing input was PBMCs or T cells enriched from blood (not recorded which). This receptor was identified in a woman aged 40 to 55 who had been exposed to COVID-19. The V and J genes are TRBV10-3 and TRBJ1-1; no D gene call is confident. The DNA is TGTGCCATCAGTGAAGCCGTGGTCGGGGAAACTGAAGCTTTCTTT. Its product reads: CAISEAVVGETEAFF.